The present T cell receptor beta chain was sequenced within a study of blood T cells in healthy people across ages. There are a few counts of this clonotype. J lost 2 bases, V lost 5 bases, and 3 bases had no gene match. The CDR3 spans 14 residues. CDR1 and CDR2 from the germline V gene are SGHRS and YFSETQ. For the second PCR, which ran for 7 to 11 cycles, a sample-barcoded 5' primer and a J-beta primer mix were used. Tagging of each cDNA molecule was performed by a template-switch adaptor with 12 random nucleotides. TCRdb ran MiXCR on the 5' RACE reads and lists one entry per CDR3 protein. The sample contains 800,000 to 950,000 distinct CDR3 sequences, almost 30% of which appear only once. This sample also belongs to another study, concerning T cells of mothers and their children. That investigation notes: The M1S primer of the second PCR added sample barcodes and 2-4 random nucleotides. TCR recombination output is shaped by thymic selection similarly in related and unrelated pairs.

The receptor was derived from a woman between 40 and 50 years old in good health. This sequence joins TRBV5-1 and TRBJ2-3; 9 nucleotides line up with TRBD2. Sequenced: blood. CDR3 residues: CASRASGITDTQYF. In nucleotides, the CDR3 is TGCGCCAGCAGGGCTAGCGGGATCACAGATACGCAGTATTTT.